Here is one T cell receptor (beta chain) with its context. V dropped 5 bases and J dropped 3 bases, with 16 bases sitting between them. The germline V gene encodes CDR1 SGHTA and CDR2 FQGTGA. The CDR3 sequence is 15 residues long. The data stem from a study of T cell changes during pregnancy in multiple sclerosis. Sequencing was performed with immunoSEQ multiplex PCR; in TCRdb, only in-frame clones are kept and a portion is missing. In the table there are more than 80,000 clones, around 90% of which are singletons. This rearrangement joins TRBV7-3 to TRBJ1-1, with D possibly TRBD1 on 5 matching bases. The sequencing used peripheral blood, collected in the first trimester of pregnancy. This TCR was sampled from a female donor with multiple sclerosis, enrolled in a pregnancy study. As DNA, the CDR3 is TGTGCCAGCAGCCCAGGGAGGGGTAGGGACACTGAAGCTTTCTTT. Protein product: CASSPGRGRDTEAFF.